Below are 25 T cell receptor beta chains sequenced from a single sample in a study of Tregs in tolerant kidney transplant recipients (dated by TCRdb to between 2018 and 2021). Receptor amplification or capture employed the immunoSEQ multiplex PCR assay. This is the immuneACCESS table as TCRdb keeps it, with only in-frame sequences that have V and J called. A part of the clones is gone; compared with another copy, unresolved V genes explain less than half, and the rest is unexplained. The table for this sample lists around 30,000 clones. The leading ten clones occupy 1.8% of the sample. The transplants used related donors with nonmyeloablative bone marrow transplantation, and mixed chimerism in the human trials was transient. The sequencing here drew on CD4+ T cells from blood (PBMCs), taken 24 months after the transplant. These receptors came from a human patient who received a combined kidney and bone marrow transplant. After a transplant, some T cells may be of graft donor origin.

Comment on this clone: Read data end 3 residues before the CDR3 end; the end is taken from the germline J gene. The chain links TRBV18 to TRBJ2-2; D tentatively reads TRBD1 or TRBD2 (5 bases each). V lost 1 base and J lost 1, with 13 bases in between. This CDR3 contains 17 residues. Germline V gene data show CDR1 as KGHSH and CDR2 as LQKENI. CDR3 region: CASSPLEATENTGELFF. Partial CDR3 DNA: TGTGCCAGCTCACCACTGGAGGCGACAGAGAACACCGGGGAG.

Points on this clone: The CDR3 end lies 3 residues beyond the end of the read and is filled in from the germline J gene. The gene calls are TRBV20-1 and TRBJ1-4, with 9 bases aligning to TRBD1. Per the germline V gene, CDR1 is DFQATT and CDR2 is SNEGSKA (reference sequence). Trimming at V came to 5 bases and at J to 7 bases, leaving 8 bases not matched to a gene. The CDR3 consists of 14 residues. CDR3 residues: CSALRTGVAEKLFF. The part of the CDR3 DNA that was read is TGCAGTGCTTTACGGACAGGGGTGGCTGAAAAA.

Points on this clone: From the germline J gene comes the end of the CDR3, since the read stops 3 residues before it. The J gene is TRBJ1-2, the V gene TRBV12-3 or TRBV12-4; 11 bases fit TRBD1. The CDR3 loop spans 14 amino acids. Unmatched junction bases numbered 3, after V lost 4 bases and J lost 5 bases. The CDR3 bases that were read are TGTGCCAGCAGTTGGGACAGGGGGACGTATGGC. This sequence encodes CASSWDRGTYG. The full CDR3 protein is CASSWDRGTYGYTF.

About this clone: The observed sequence ends 3 residues before the CDR3 terminus, with the missing tail filled in from the germline J gene. The V and J genes are TRBV14 and TRBJ1-1, with D perhaps TRBD1 (5 bases). Trimming stripped 4 bases from V and 0 bases from J, with 12 bases between. The length of the CDR3 is 15 residues. Germline V lookup: CDR1 SGHDN, CDR2 FVKESK. The CDR3 bases that were read are TGTGCCAGCAGCCCATACAGGTCCATGAACACTGAA. The encoded protein is CASSPYRSMNTE. The whole CDR3 region reads CASSPYRSMNTEAFF.

Worth noting for this clone: The sequenced fragment ends 3 residues before the CDR3 boundary, so the rest is inferred from the germline J gene. The chain couples TRBV20-1 to TRBJ2-3; 7 positions agree with TRBD2. J was trimmed by 3 bases and V by 8 bases; bases with no gene match: 11. In germline, CDR1 is DFQATT, CDR2 SNEGSKA (reference sequence). This CDR3 has 14 residues. The CDR3 region is CSPRGEWRTDTQYF. CDR3 DNA (partial): TGCAGTCCTCGGGGGGAGTGGAGGACAGATACG.

Regarding this clone: Read sequence stops 3 residues before the CDR3 end, and the germline J gene provides the missing end. The rearrangement joins TRBV20-1 to TRBJ1-4; TRBD1 might be the D (5 bases). V was cut by 6 bases and J by 7 bases, with 12 bases left in between. This CDR3 spans 12 amino acids. Germline lookup yields CDR1 DFQATT and CDR2 SNEGSKA (reference sequence). CDR3 DNA, as far as it was read: TGCAGTGCGTCAGGGCTAGGTGAAAAA. This translates into CSASGLGEK. The full-length CDR3 reads as CSASGLGEKLFF.

Concerning this clone itself: The missing CDR3 end, 3 residues past where the read stops, is filled in from the germline J gene. The chain has TRBV18 and TRBJ1-5; TRBD1 might be the D (5 bases). The germline V and J ends were trimmed by 6 bases and 2 bases, with 8 bases remaining between them. Germline assignment: CDR1 KGHSH and CDR2 LQKENI. CDR3 size: 13 residues. CDR3 DNA, as far as it was read: TGTGCCAGCTCCCCGGGGGGCAATCAGCCC. Translation: CASSPGGNQP. The entire CDR3 protein is CASSPGGNQPQHF.

Worth noting for this clone: The sequence runs out 3 residues before the end of the CDR3; the remainder is reconstructed from the germline J gene. This chain links TRBV28 with TRBJ2-6, with 7 bases identical to TRBD1. V lost 4 bases to trimming and J lost 2 bases; unmatched junction nucleotides: 2. Germline CDR1 is MDHEN and CDR2 is SYDVKM. The length of the CDR3 is 15 residues. The part of the CDR3 DNA that was read is TGTGCCAGCAGTTCCCAGGGGGCTGGGGCCAACGTC. Translation gives CASSSQGAGANV. The CDR3 in full is CASSSQGAGANVLTF.

Comments on this clone: The CDR3 is cut off 3 residues early in the read; its end comes from the germline J gene. The gene calls are TRBV5-1 and TRBJ2-1; TRBD2 matches at 13 bases. Trimming removed 4 bases from V and 0 bases from J; junction bases left unmatched: 16. The CDR3 covers 21 residues. Germline V gene data show CDR1 as SGHRS and CDR2 as YFSETQ. The DNA read from the CDR3 is TGCGCCAGCAGCCGGGGGCCAGGGCCGGGACTAGCGGGGAGCTCCTACAATGAG. Its translation is CASSRGPGPGLAGSSYNE. The CDR3 in full is CASSRGPGPGLAGSSYNEQFF. The whole variable domain, filled in from reference TRBV5-1 and TRBJ2-1, reads KAGVTQTPRYLIKTRGQQVTLSCSPISGHRSVSWYQQTPGQGLQFLFEYFSETQRNKGNFPGRFSGRQFSNSRSEMNVSTLELGDSALYLCASSRGPGPGLAGSSYNEQFFGPGTRLTVL.

A remark on this clone: The read stops 3 residues short of the end of the CDR3; the missing end is completed from the germline J gene. V is TRBV5-6 and J is TRBJ2-7; 7 positions agree with TRBD1. The V segment lost 3 bases and the J segment 1 base; nucleotides outside the gene matches: 4. The CDR3 has 14 amino acids. The germline V gene encodes CDR1 SGHDT and CDR2 YYEEEE. CDR3 bases read: TGTGCCAGCAGCTCCTGGACAGGTTCCTACGAG. Translated: CASSSWTGSYE. The whole CDR3 region reads CASSSWTGSYEQYF.

Of note for this clone: Coverage ceases 3 residues before the CDR3 finishes, and the germline J gene fills in the end. The rearrangement joins TRBV7-9 to TRBJ1-5, with 11 bases identical to TRBD1. The V and J ends lost 4 bases and 7 bases, in that order; junction bases with no gene match: 6. The CDR3 runs to 15 residues. Germline values: CDR1 SEHNR, CDR2 FQNEAQ (reference sequence). CDR3 DNA, as far as it was read: TGTGCCAGCAGCTCGGGGACAGGGGGGGTGCAGCCC. This encodes CASSSGTGGVQP. The whole CDR3 reads CASSSGTGGVQPQHF. The variable domain in full, completed from reference TRBV7-9 and TRBJ1-5, reads DTGVSQNPRHKITKRGQNVTFRCDPISEHNRLYWYRQTLGQGPEFLTYFQNEAQLEKSRLLSDRFSAERPKGSFSTLEIQRTEQGDSAMYLCASSSGTGGVQPQHFGDGTRLSIL.

CDR3 sequence reads: CASSQSGADRDTGELFF. CDR3 DNA (partial): TGCGCCAGCAGTCAATCAGGTGCAGATCGAGACACCGGGGAG. V is TRBV23-1 and J is TRBJ2-2; no firm D call. The CDR3 end falls 3 residues outside the read, so it is completed with the germline J gene. TRBV23-1 is reported as an ORF; its role is uncertain. CDR3 length: 17 amino acids. V dropped 0 bases and J dropped 3 bases, with 14 bases sitting between them.

With regard to this clone: The read ends 3 residues before the CDR3 terminus; that terminus is restored from the germline J gene. The chain is built from TRBV5-1 and TRBJ2-3; D may be TRBD2 (6 bases). V was pared by 5 bases and J by 3 bases, with 10 bases between. The CDR3 runs 13 residues. CDR1 SGHRS and CDR2 YFSETQ come from the germline V gene. The CDR3 here is CASSPAGTDTQYF. Incomplete CDR3 DNA: TGCGCCAGCAGTCCCGCGGGAACAGATACG.

A note on this clone: With the read ending 3 residues before the CDR3 end, the germline J gene is used to fill in that end. V is TRBV30 and J is TRBJ2-3, with a possible D match to TRBD2 (6 bases). This CDR3 contains 14 residues. Trimming shortened V by 4 bases and J by 2 bases, and 13 bases separated the two germline ends. The germline V gene has CDR1 GTSNPN and CDR2 SVGIG (reference sequence). CDR3 loop: CAWNMRGITDTQYF. Incomplete CDR3 DNA: TGTGCCTGGAATATGCGGGGTATCACAGATACG. The entire variable domain, with the rest obtained from reference TRBV30 and TRBJ2-3, is as follows: SQTIHQWPATLVQPVGSPLSLECTVEGTSNPNLYWYRQAAGRGLQLLFYSVGIGQISSEVPQNLSASRPQDRQFILSSKKLLLSDSGFYLCAWNMRGITDTQYFGPGTRLTVL.

On this clone: Coverage ceases 3 residues before the CDR3 finishes, and the germline J gene fills in the end. This chain uses TRBV19 with TRBJ2-6; a possible D gene is TRBD1 (5 bases). The CDR3 is 15 residues long. The V gene's germline CDR1 is LNHDA and CDR2 SQIVND (reference sequence). The germline V and J ends were trimmed by 3 bases and 0 bases, with 6 bases remaining between them. Incomplete CDR3 DNA: TGTGCCAGTAGTATGGGGCTCTCTGGGGCCAACGTC. It yields the protein CASSMGLSGANV. The whole CDR3 is CASSMGLSGANVLTF.

Comment on this clone: The read ends 3 residues before the CDR3 terminus; that terminus is restored from the germline J gene. The V call is TRBV28, the J call TRBJ2-1, with 8 bases aligning to TRBD2. Germline V gene sequence: CDR1 MDHEN, CDR2 SYDVKM. The CDR3 consists of 15 residues. The junction had 8 bases not matched to a gene; V was cut back by 7 bases and J by 3 bases. CDR3 residues: CASTTSGAFYNEQFF. CDR3 DNA (partial): TGTGCCAGCACAACTAGCGGTGCGTTCTACAATGAG.

In regard to this clone: The sequence runs out 3 residues before the end of the CDR3; the remainder is reconstructed from the germline J gene. The chain joins TRBV27 to TRBJ1-4; unclear D gene. Germline V gene lookup returns CDR1 MNHEY and CDR2 SMNVEV (reference sequence). Trimming removed 8 bases at V and 0 bases at J, with 10 bases between. The CDR3 has 14 amino acids. The CDR3 spells CASGRTATNEKLFF. CDR3 bases read: TGTGCCAGCGGCAGGACTGCAACTAATGAAAAA.

On this clone: The read finishes 3 residues shy of the CDR3 end, and the germline J gene is used to complete it. The genes are TRBV30 and TRBJ2-3; TRBD2 aligns across 8 bases. Trimming took 2 bases from V and 1 from J; bases not matched to a gene: 5. CDR3 size: 15 residues. CDR1 GTSNPN and CDR2 SVGIG come from the germline V gene (reference sequence). Partial CDR3 DNA: TGTGCCTGGAGTCAAGCGGGAGTAGGCACAGATACG. Translating gives CAWSQAGVGTDT. The CDR3 in its entirety is CAWSQAGVGTDTQYF.

Turning to this clone: The sequenced fragment ends 3 residues before the CDR3 boundary, so the rest is inferred from the germline J gene. The genes are TRBV19 and TRBJ2-2, with D tentatively TRBD2 (7 bases). CDR3 size: 14 residues. V was shortened by 8 bases and J by 7 bases, with 17 bases between the two germline ends. Germline V gene lookup returns CDR1 LNHDA and CDR2 SQIVND (reference sequence). The sequenced CDR3 bases are TGTGCCAGTGGACCCGCGGGGGCAAGCGGGGAG. Translated, it gives CASGPAGASGE. The whole CDR3 protein reads CASGPAGASGELFF.

Note on this clone: With the read ending 3 residues before the CDR3 end, the germline J gene is used to fill in that end. The chain has TRBV18 and TRBJ1-6; D call uncertain. Germline lookup yields CDR1 KGHSH and CDR2 LQKENI. V shed 4 bases and J shed 9 bases, with 10 bases lying between them. This CDR3 spans 13 amino acids. The CDR3 reads CASSRAAGSPLHF. The part of the CDR3 DNA that was read is TGTGCCAGCTCACGGGCCGCAGGTTCACCC. The full variable domain, in which reference TRBV18 and TRBJ1-6 provide the parts outside the CDR3, is NAGVMQNPRHLVRRRGQEARLRCSPMKGHSHVYWYRQLPEEGLKFMVYLQKENIIDESGMPKERFSAEFPKEGPSILRIQQVVRGDSAAYFCASSRAAGSPLHFGNGTRLTVT.

With regard to this clone: Coverage ceases 3 residues before the CDR3 finishes, and the germline J gene fills in the end. The genes are TRBV20-1 and TRBJ2-7, with 13 nucleotides matching TRBD2. This CDR3 comprises 18 residues. Germline CDR1 reads DFQATT; CDR2 reads SNEGSKA (reference sequence). V lost 5 bases and J lost 0; bases outside the gene matches: 13. The CDR3 sequence: CSAGSWGLAGTSSYEQYF. CDR3 DNA, as far as it was read: TGCAGTGCTGGCAGCTGGGGACTAGCGGGAACCAGCTCCTACGAG.

On this clone: The read terminates 3 residues ahead of where the CDR3 ends, so the germline J gene completes it. The rearrangement uses TRBV19 and TRBJ2-7, with a tentative D call TRBD2 (5 bases). Trimming stripped 3 bases from V and 6 bases from J, with 12 bases between. Per germline, CDR1 LNHDA and CDR2 SQIVND (reference sequence). The CDR3 extends over 13 amino acids. CDR3 DNA (partial): TGTGCCAGTAGTATCTCTCTAGCTGGCGAG. This encodes CASSISLAGE. Given in full, the CDR3 is CASSISLAGEQYF.

Concerning this clone: The CDR3 extends 3 residues past the end of the read, so its final part is completed from the germline J gene. This chain uses TRBV20-1 with TRBJ2-7; 7 nucleotides agree with TRBD2. CDR1 is DFQATT and CDR2 is SNEGSKA in the germline V gene (reference sequence). Trimming at V came to 4 bases and at J to 3 bases, leaving 6 bases not matched to a gene. This CDR3 contains 13 residues. Here the CDR3 reads CSAIGSGVYEQYF. The covered CDR3 bases are TGCAGTGCTATAGGCAGCGGGGTCTACGAG.

Comments on this clone: The read terminates 3 residues before the CDR3 end, so the remaining end is supplied by the germline J gene. The chain employs TRBV7-9 and TRBJ2-7, with TRBD2 matching 9 bases. The CDR3 loop spans 15 amino acids. Germline V gene data show CDR1 as SEHNR and CDR2 as FQNEAQ (reference sequence). Trimming cost V 7 bases and J 2 bases; bases outside gene matches: 9. The CDR3 here is CASTISGSHPYEQYF. The CDR3 DNA, read in part, is TGTGCCAGCACCATTAGCGGGAGTCACCCCTACGAG.

Concerning this clone itself: The DNA ends 3 residues before the CDR3 does, and the rest of the CDR3 is filled in from the germline J gene. The rearrangement links TRBV5-1 to TRBJ2-1; 9 positions agree with TRBD2. The CDR3 consists of 16 residues. Unmatched junction bases numbered 12, after V lost 2 bases and J lost 9 bases. Germline loops: CDR1 SGHRS, CDR2 YFSETQ. CDR3 sequence: CASSFFSSGTLGEQFF. The sequenced part of the CDR3 DNA is TGCGCCAGCAGCTTTTTTTCTAGCGGGACCTTAGGTGAG.